A few counts support the clone carrying this T cell receptor (beta chain). Its antigen is still unknown. The data were taken from a study of beta chain features in type 1 diabetes. About the research overall: Across all samples, fewer than 120,000,000 sorted cells were examined. Notes on the study in general: Moderately but significantly shorter TCRB CDR3s were found in Type 1 diabetes patients in all four CD4+ subsets. Sampled from patients, naive, central memory and Treg TCRB repertoires appeared more similar than those sampled from healthy donors.

Isolated RNA was reverse transcribed in full, so expressed TCRB transcripts were sequenced. Libraries were prepared by immunoSEQ multiplex PCR; TCRdb keeps only in-frame clonotypes and omits some of them. The sample consists of about 260,000 clones, about a fifth of them appearing once. With V trimmed by 2 bases and J by 1 base, 6 bases remained unmatched. From germline, CDR1 is SGHTA and CDR2 FQGNSA. This CDR3 is 16 amino acids long. The V and J genes are TRBV7-2 and TRBJ2-5; 8 nucleotides line up with TRBD1. The sample comprised naive CD4+ T cells from blood. This clonotype originated in a woman aged 40 to 50 with type 1 diabetes. CDR3 residues: CASSLTSGTGQETQYF. The CDR3 DNA reads as TGTGCCAGCAGCTTAACCTCCGGGACAGGCCAAGAGACCCAGTACTTC. The whole variable domain, filled in from reference TRBV7-2 and TRBJ2-5, reads GAGVSQSPSNKVTEKGKDVELRCDPISGHTALYWYRQSLGQGLEFLIYFQGNSAPDKSGLPSDRFSAERTGGSVSTLTIQRTQQEDSAVYLCASSLTSGTGQETQYFGPGTRLLVL.